These 6 T cell receptor beta chains originate from one sample sequenced in a study of T cell responses to AZD1222 COVID-19 vaccine. TCRdb keeps only in-frame clones here, not all; method: immunoSEQ multiplex PCR. This sample has about 190,000 clones, with more than 90% found just once. The specimen was peripheral blood, collected 28 days after the second dose of the MenACWY control vaccine. The receptors stem from an adult who received the MenACWY meningococcal vaccine as a control.

This clone was counted only a few times. The chain links TRBV10-1 to TRBJ2-3; 14 positions match TRBD2. V was pared by 0 bases and J by 4 bases, with 0 bases of the junction left unmatched. The CDR3 runs to 16 residues. CDR1 and CDR2 from the germline V gene are WNHNN and SYGVQD (reference sequence). The CDR3 coding sequence is TGCGCCAGCAGTGAGTCGGGACTAGCGGGAGCAGATACGCAGTATTTT. It is translated as CASSESGLAGADTQYF.

The genes are TRBV4-2 and TRBJ1-5; unclear D gene. Germline lookup yields CDR1 LGHNA and CDR2 YNFKEQ. This CDR3 has 14 amino acids. The germline V and J ends were trimmed by 0 bases and 6 bases, with 9 bases remaining between them. Here the CDR3 DNA reads TGTGCCAGCAGCCAAGATCGGGGAGGTCAGCCCCAGCATTTT. Its translation: CASSQDRGGQPQHF.

Here the CDR3 DNA reads TGTGCCAGCGCGGGGACTAGCGGGATCCAAGAGACCCAGTACTTC. Its protein product is CASAGTSGIQETQYF. V gene TRBV27 combines with J gene TRBJ2-5, with 13 bases identical to TRBD2. The trim removed 8 bases at V and 1 base at J, leaving 4 bases unmatched. The CDR3 loop spans 15 amino acids. CDR1 and CDR2 (germline): MNHEY, SMNVEV (reference sequence).

The V call is TRBV19, the J call TRBJ2-5; D unresolved. V was pared by 2 bases and J by 5 bases, with 3 bases between. The CDR3 runs to 11 residues. CDR1 is LNHDA, CDR2 SQIVND, per germline (reference sequence). CDR3 protein: CASSIRETQYF. DNA of the CDR3: TGTGCCAGTAGTATAAGGGAGACCCAGTACTTC. Together with reference TRBV19 and TRBJ2-5, the CDR3 gives the full variable domain: DGGITQSPKYLFRKEGQNVTLSCEQNLNHDAMYWYRQDPGQGLRLIYYSQIVNDFQKGDIAEGYSVSREKKESFPLTVTSAQKNPTAFYLCASSIRETQYFGPGTRLLVL.

The chain carries TRBV30 and TRBJ2-1; D is perhaps TRBD2 (5 bases). V dropped 3 bases and J dropped 0 bases, with 6 bases sitting between them. The germline V gene encodes CDR1 GTSNPN and CDR2 SVGIG (reference sequence). The CDR3 extends over 13 amino acids. Written as DNA, the CDR3 is TGTGCCTGGAGCGGGATCTCCTACAATGAGCAGTTCTTC. Amino acids: CAWSGISYNEQFF.

This chain links TRBV11-3 with TRBJ1-1; D possibly corresponds to TRBD1 (5 bases). CDR1 and CDR2 (germline): SGHNT, YENEEA. The CDR3 contains 16 residues. With 4 bases removed from V and 7 bases from J, the gap between germline ends came to 22 bases. CDR3 region: CASSSKGAGSSNEAFF. CDR3 coding DNA: TGTGCCAGCAGCTCGAAAGGGGCAGGGAGTTCCAATGAAGCTTTCTTT.